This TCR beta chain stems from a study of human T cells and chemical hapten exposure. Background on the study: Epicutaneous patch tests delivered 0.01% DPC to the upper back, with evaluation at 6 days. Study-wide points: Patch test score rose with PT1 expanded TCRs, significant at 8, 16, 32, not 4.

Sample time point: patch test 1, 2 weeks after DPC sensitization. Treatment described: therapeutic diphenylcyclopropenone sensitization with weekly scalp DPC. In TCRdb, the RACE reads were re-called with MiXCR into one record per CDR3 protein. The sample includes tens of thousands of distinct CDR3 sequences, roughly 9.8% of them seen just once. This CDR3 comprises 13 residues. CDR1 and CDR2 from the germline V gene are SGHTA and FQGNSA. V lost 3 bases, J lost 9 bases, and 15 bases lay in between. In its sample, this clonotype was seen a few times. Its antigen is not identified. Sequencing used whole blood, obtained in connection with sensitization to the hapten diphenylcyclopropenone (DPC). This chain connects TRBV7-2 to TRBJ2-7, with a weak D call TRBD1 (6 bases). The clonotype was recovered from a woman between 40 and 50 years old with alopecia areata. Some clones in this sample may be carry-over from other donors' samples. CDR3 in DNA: TGTGCCAGCAGCTTCACAGGGATCGTGCGGCAGTACTTC. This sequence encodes CASSFTGIVRQYF.